The source of this T cell receptor (beta chain) is a study of cytomegalovirus exposure and HLA in healthy donors. Study outcomes and limitations: More clonal expansion characterized HLA-associated TCR beta chains than equally common others in a later analysis. Productive status was seen about 90% or about 30% of the time for most TCR beta V segments in an earlier analysis. Analyzed later, association rates of TCRs varied across HLA loci, with DRB1 most and HLA-C fewest.

Healthy individuals who donated bone marrow served as the donors. V gave up 7 bases and J gave up 5 bases; unmatched junction bases: 7. CDR1 is SGDLS, CDR2 YYNGEE, per germline. The CDR3 extends over 13 amino acids. The PCR was carried out with 60 Vbeta primers and 13 Jbeta primers. Repertoires were generated with immunoSEQ multiplex PCR, while TCRdb's copy carries only in-frame clones and drops some. The table records 100,000 to 150,000 clones, approximately 80% of them present only once. Only one count was recorded for this clone. What it recognizes is unknown. The sequenced sample consisted of PBMCs. The source of this sequence is a man aged 35 to 55 in good health and CMV-seronegative. The V and J genes are TRBV9 and TRBJ2-3; 7 nucleotides agree with TRBD2. In DNA form, the CDR3 reads TGTGCCAGCGGGCTAGCGGTGAAAGATACGCAGTATTTT. This gives the protein CASGLAVKDTQYF.